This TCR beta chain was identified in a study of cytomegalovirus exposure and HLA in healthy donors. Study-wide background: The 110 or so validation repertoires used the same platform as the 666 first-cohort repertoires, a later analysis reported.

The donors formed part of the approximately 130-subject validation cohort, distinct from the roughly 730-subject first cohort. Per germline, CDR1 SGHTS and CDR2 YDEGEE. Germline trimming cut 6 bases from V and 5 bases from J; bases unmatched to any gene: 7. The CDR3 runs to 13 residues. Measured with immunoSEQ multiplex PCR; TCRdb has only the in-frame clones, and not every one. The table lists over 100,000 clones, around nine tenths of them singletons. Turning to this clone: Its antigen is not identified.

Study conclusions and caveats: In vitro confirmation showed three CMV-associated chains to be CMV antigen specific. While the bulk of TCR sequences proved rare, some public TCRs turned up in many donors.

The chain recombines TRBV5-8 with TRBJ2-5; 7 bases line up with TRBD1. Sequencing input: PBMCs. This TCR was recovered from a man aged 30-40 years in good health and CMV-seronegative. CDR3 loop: CASTNRGLETQYF. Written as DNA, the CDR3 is TGTGCCAGCACCAACAGGGGTTTGGAGACCCAGTACTTC.